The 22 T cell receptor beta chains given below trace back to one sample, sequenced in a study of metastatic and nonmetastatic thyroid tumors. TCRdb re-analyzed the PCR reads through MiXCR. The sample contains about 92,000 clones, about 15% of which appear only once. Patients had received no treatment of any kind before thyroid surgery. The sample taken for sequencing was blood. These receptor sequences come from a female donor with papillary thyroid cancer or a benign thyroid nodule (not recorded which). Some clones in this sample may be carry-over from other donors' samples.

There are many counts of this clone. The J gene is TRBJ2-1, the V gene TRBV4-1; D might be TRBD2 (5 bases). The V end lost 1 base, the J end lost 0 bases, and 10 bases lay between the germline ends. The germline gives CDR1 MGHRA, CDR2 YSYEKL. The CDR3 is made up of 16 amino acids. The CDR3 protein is CASSQVDLLSYNEQFF. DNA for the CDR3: TGCGCCAGCAGCCAAGTGGACTTACTCTCCTACAATGAGCAGTTCTTC.

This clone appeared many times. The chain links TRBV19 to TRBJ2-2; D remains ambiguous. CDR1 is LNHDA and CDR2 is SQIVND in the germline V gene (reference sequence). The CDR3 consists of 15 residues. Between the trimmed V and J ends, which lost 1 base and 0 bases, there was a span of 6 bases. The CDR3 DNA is TGTGCCAGTAGTATAGCAGGATCGAACACCGGGGAGCTGTTTTTT. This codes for CASSIAGSNTGELFF.

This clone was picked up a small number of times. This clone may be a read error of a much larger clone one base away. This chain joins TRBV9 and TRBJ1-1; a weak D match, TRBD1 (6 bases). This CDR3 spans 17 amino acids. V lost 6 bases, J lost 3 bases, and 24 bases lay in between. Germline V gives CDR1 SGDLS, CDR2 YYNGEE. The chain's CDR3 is CASITPFGAGADTEAFF. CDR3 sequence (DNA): TGTGCCAGCATCACCCCTTTTGGGGCAGGGGCGGACACTGAAGCTTTCTTT.

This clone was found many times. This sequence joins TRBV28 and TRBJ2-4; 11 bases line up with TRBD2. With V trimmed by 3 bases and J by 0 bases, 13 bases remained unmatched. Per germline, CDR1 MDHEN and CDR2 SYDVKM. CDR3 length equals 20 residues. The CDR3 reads CASSFHPRASGGLAKNIQYF. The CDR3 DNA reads TGTGCCAGCAGTTTTCATCCCCGGGCTAGCGGGGGGCTAGCCAAAAACATTCAGTACTTC. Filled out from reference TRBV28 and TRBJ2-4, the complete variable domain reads DVKVTQSSRYLVKRTGEKVFLECVQDMDHENMFWYRQDPGLGLRLIYFSYDVKMKEKGDIPEGYSVSREKKERFSLILESASTNQTSMYLCASSFHPRASGGLAKNIQYFGAGTRLSVL.

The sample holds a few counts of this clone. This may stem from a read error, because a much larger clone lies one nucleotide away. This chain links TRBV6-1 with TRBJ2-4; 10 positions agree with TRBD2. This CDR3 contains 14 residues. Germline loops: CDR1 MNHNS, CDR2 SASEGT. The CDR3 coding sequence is TGTGCCGGCAGTGAAGCTAGCGGGGGTGGTAATAAGTACTTC. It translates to CAGSEASGGGNKYF.

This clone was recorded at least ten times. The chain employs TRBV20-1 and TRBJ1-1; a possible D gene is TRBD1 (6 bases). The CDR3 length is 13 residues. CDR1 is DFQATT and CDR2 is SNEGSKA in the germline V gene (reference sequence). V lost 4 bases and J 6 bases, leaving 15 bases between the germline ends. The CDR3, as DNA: TGCAGTGCTACCGGGGGCGTGCGACCTGAAGCTTTCTTT. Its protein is CSATGGVRPEAFF.

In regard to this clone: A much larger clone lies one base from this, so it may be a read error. CDR3 sequence: CASSLEGGRSVAFF. CDR3 sequence (DNA): TGTGCCAGCAGCTTGGAAGGCGGGAGGAGTGTAGCTTTCTTT. The V call is TRBV5-4, the J call TRBJ1-1; no definite D call. CDR1 and CDR2 (germline): SGHNT, YYREEE (reference sequence). The CDR3 length is 14 residues. Trimming removed 0 bases from V and 10 bases from J, with 16 bases in between. Variable domain in full (rest from reference TRBV5-4 and TRBJ1-1): ETGVTQSPTHLIKTRGQQVTLRCSSQSGHNTVSWYQQALGQGPQFIFQYYREEENGRGNFPPRFSGLQFPNYSSELNVNALELDDSALYLCASSLEGGRSVAFFGQGTRLTVV.

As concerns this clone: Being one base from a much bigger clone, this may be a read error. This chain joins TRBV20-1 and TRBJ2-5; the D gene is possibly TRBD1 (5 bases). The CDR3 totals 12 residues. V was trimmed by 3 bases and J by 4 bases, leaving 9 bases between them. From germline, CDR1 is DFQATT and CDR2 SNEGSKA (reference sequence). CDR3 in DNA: TGCAGTGCTAGCGATACAGGAGAGACCCAGTACTTC. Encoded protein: CSASDTGETQYF.

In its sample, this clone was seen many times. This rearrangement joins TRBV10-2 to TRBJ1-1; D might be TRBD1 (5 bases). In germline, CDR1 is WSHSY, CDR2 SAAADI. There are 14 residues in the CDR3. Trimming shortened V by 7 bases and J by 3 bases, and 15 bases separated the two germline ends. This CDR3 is CASNPGGGYTEAFF. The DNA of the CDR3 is TGCGCCAGCAACCCCGGGGGGGGGTACACTGAAGCTTTCTTT.

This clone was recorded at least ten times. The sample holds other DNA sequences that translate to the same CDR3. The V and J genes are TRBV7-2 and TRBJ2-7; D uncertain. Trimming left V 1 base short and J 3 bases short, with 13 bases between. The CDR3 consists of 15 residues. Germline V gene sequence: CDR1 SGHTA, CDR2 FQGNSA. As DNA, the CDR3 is TGTGCCAGCAGCTTAGGGTCGTCCCCCTACTACGAGCAGTACTTC. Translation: CASSLGSSPYYEQYF.

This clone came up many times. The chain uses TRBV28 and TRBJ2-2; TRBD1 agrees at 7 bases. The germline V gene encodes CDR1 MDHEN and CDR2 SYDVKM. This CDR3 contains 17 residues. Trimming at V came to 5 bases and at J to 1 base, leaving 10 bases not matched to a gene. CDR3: CASSRQGSFLNTGELFF. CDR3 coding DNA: TGTGCCAGCAGTCGACAGGGATCCTTTTTGAACACCGGGGAGCTGTTTTTT.

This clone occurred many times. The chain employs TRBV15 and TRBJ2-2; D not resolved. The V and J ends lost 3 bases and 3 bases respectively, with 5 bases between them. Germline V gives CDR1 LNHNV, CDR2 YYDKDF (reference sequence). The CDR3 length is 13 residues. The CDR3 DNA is TGTGCCACCAGCAGTCGTGACACCGGGGAGCTGTTTTTT. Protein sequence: CATSSRDTGELFF.

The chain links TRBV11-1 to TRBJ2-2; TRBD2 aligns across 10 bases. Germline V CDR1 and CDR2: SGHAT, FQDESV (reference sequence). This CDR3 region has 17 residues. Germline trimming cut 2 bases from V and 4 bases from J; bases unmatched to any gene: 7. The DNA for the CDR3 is TGTGCCAGCAGCTTATCAGCGGGAGGGCCCAGCACCGGGGAGCTGTTTTTT. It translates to CASSLSAGGPSTGELFF.

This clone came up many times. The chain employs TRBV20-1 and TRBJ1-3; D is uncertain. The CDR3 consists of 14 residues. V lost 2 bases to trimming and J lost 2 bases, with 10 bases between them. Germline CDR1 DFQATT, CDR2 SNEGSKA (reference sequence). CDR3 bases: TGCAGTGCTAGATGGGGAGACGCTGGAAACACCATATATTTT. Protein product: CSARWGDAGNTIYF.

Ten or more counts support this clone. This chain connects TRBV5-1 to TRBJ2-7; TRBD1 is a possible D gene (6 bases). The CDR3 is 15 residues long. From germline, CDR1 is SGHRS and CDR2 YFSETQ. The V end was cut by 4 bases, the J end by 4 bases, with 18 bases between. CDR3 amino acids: CASSAGQNELYEQYF. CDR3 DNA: TGCGCCAGCAGCGCAGGACAGAACGAACTTTACGAGCAGTACTTC.

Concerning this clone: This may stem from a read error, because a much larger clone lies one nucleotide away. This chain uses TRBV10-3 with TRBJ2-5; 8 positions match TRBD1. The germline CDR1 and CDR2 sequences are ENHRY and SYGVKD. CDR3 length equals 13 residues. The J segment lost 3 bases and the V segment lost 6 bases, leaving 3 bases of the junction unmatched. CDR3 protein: CAIRQDREETQYF. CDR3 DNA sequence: TGTGCCATCAGGCAGGACAGGGAAGAGACCCAGTACTTC.

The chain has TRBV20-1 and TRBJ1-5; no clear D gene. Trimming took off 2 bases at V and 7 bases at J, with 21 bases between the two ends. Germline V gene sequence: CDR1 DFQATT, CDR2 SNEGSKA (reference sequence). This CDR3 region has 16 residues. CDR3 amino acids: CSARTRLNLAFQPQHF. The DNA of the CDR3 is TGCAGTGCTAGAACCCGCTTGAATCTGGCTTTCCAGCCCCAGCATTTT.

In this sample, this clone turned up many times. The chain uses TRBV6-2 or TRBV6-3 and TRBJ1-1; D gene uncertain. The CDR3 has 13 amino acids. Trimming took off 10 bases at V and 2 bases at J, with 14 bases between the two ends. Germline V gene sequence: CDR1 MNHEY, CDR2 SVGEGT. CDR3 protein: CAITGQANTEAFF. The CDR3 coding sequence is TGTGCCATTACGGGCCAAGCCAACACTGAAGCTTTCTTT.

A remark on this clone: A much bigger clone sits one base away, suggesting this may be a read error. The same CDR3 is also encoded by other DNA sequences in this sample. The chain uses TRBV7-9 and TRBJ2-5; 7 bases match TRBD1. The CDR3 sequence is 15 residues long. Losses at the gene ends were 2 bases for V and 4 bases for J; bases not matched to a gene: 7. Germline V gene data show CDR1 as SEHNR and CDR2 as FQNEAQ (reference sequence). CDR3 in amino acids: CASSLLPDRAETQYF. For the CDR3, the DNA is TGTGCCAGCAGCTTATTACCTGACAGGGCAGAGACCCAGTACTTC.

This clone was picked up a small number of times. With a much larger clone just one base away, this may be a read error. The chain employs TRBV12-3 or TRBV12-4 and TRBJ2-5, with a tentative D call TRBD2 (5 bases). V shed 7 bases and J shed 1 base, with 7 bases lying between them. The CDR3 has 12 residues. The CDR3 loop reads CASMDSQETQYF. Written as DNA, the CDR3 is TGTGCCAGCATGGACTCCCAAGAGACCCAGTACTTC.

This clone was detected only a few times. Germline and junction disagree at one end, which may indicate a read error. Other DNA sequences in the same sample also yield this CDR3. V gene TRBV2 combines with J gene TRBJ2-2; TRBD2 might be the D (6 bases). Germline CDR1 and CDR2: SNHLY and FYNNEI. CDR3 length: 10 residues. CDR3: CASTRRGAVF. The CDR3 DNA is TGTGCCAGCACTAGGCGGGGAGCTGTTTTT. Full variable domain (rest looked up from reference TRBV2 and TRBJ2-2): EPEVTQTPSHQVTQMGQEVILRCVPISNHLYFYWYRQILGQKVEFLVSFYNNEISEKSEIFDDQFSVERPDGSNFTLKIRSTKLEDSAMYFCASTRRGAVFGEGSRLTVL.

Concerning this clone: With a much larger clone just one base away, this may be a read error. The CDR3 region is CSASTGGPTWKFF. In DNA form, the CDR3 reads TGCAGTGCTAGTACAGGGGGCCCCACCTGGAAGTTCTTC. The chain links TRBV20-1 to TRBJ2-1; TRBD1 agrees at 9 bases. The trim removed 3 bases at V and 14 bases at J, leaving 11 bases unmatched. The CDR3 is made up of 13 amino acids. CDR1 and CDR2 from the germline V gene are DFQATT and SNEGSKA (reference sequence).